The sequence of this T cell receptor beta chain was determined in a study of blood T cells in healthy people across ages. Study results and caveats: PBMCs went unsorted, and a conclusive naive versus antigen-experienced comparison was therefore prevented.

In the case of this clonotype: Its cognate antigen is unknown.

Germline V gene sequence: CDR1 LGHDT, CDR2 YNNKEL (reference sequence). The CDR3 totals 19 residues. The J segment lost 4 bases and the V segment lost 2 bases, leaving 16 bases of the junction unmatched. Together with a sample-barcoded 5' primer, a J-beta primer mix was included in a second PCR lasting roughly 6 to 12 cycles. The yield of each sample was at least 2.5 million CDR3-containing paired-end reads. TCRdb re-analysed the 5' RACE reads in MiXCR, keeping a single row per CDR3 protein. This repertoire shows 650,000 to 800,000 distinct CDR3 sequences, around 43% found once; its top ten account for about a fifth.

V usage is TRBV3-1 and J usage is TRBJ2-3, with TRBD1 matching over 9 bases. This clonotype originated in a man aged 55 to 70 in good health. The source material was blood. DNA for the CDR3: TGTGCCAGCAGCCAAATCAGGACAGGGGCAAACTCGAGACCAGATACGCAGTATTTT. The encoded protein is CASSQIRTGANSRPDTQYF.